Listed here are 17 T cell receptor beta chains from one sample, sequenced in a study of blood T cell repertoires in COVID-19. Clones were sequenced by immunoSEQ multiplex PCR, and TCRdb holds only the in-frame ones, with some missing. The sample has some 140,000 clones; 77% are singletons. Sequencing was performed on peripheral blood. The source of these receptors is a man at least 80 years old with acute or convalescent COVID-19.

The chain is built from TRBV7-9 and TRBJ2-7; D ambiguous. Trimming removed 2 bases at V and 5 bases at J, with 4 bases between. The length of the CDR3 is 11 residues. In germline, CDR1 is SEHNR, CDR2 FQNEAQ (reference sequence). The CDR3 bases are TGTGCCAGCAGCTTACAGAACGAGCAGTACTTC. Translating it yields CASSLQNEQYF. The entire variable domain, with the rest obtained from reference TRBV7-9 and TRBJ2-7, is as follows: DTGVSQNPRHKITKRGQNVTFRCDPISEHNRLYWYRQTLGQGPEFLTYFQNEAQLEKSRLLSDRFSAERPKGSFSTLEIQRTEQGDSAMYLCASSLQNEQYFGPGTRLTVT.

The J gene is TRBJ2-1, the V gene TRBV12-3 or TRBV12-4, with D possibly being TRBD2 (5 bases). This CDR3 has 13 residues. V shed 5 bases and J shed 5 bases, with 10 bases lying between them. CDR3 sequence reads: CASSLTRDNEQFF. The CDR3 nucleotides are TGTGCCAGCAGTCTCACTAGGGACAATGAGCAGTTCTTC.

The J gene is TRBJ1-1, the V gene TRBV2; 9 nucleotides agree with TRBD1. With 5 bases clipped from V and 7 bases from J, the junction kept 11 bases outside the gene matches. Germline V gene lookup returns CDR1 SNHLY and CDR2 FYNNEI. This CDR3 is 15 amino acids long. The CDR3 DNA follows: TGTGCCAGCAGTCTGGTCCCGGGACAGGGTAGTGAAGCTTTCTTT. Protein: CASSLVPGQGSEAFF.

The genes are TRBV29-1 and TRBJ1-1; 10 bases line up with TRBD1. CDR1 SQVTM and CDR2 ANQGSEA come from the germline V gene. Unmatched junction bases numbered 4, after V lost 6 bases and J lost 3 bases. This CDR3 contains 13 residues. CDR3 bases: TGCAGCGTAACCGGGACAGGGGACACTGAAGCTTTCTTT. Translation gives CSVTGTGDTEAFF.

The rearrangement joins TRBV7-2 to TRBJ2-2; D perhaps matches TRBD2 (6 bases). Germline V gives CDR1 SGHTA, CDR2 FQGNSA. The V and J ends lost 11 bases and 4 bases respectively, with 20 bases between them. This CDR3 has 15 residues. The chain's CDR3 is CAYRGSGLGTGELFF. CDR3 in DNA: TGTGCCTATCGGGGGTCGGGGTTGGGCACCGGGGAGCTGTTTTTT.

This clone was detected only once. This chain joins TRBV12-3 or TRBV12-4 and TRBJ1-5; D is uncertain. This CDR3 comprises 11 residues. With 3 bases removed from V and 10 bases from J, the gap between germline ends came to 7 bases. The CDR3 sequence is CASSLPGPQHF. The CDR3 coding sequence is TGTGCCAGCAGTTTGCCAGGACCCCAGCATTTT.

The rearrangement links TRBV29-1 to TRBJ2-5; D is perhaps TRBD2 (7 bases). This CDR3 has 14 amino acids. V dropped 5 bases and J dropped 4 bases, with 17 bases sitting between them. Germline CDR1 and CDR2: SQVTM and ANQGSEA. CDR3 sequence: CSVRKGGAGETQYF. CDR3 nucleotide sequence: TGCAGCGTTCGAAAAGGGGGGGCCGGAGAGACCCAGTACTTC.

V is TRBV5-1 and J is TRBJ1-1; a weak D match, TRBD1 (6 bases). The germline gives CDR1 SGHRS, CDR2 YFSETQ. The CDR3 is made up of 19 amino acids. Trimming removed 2 bases at V and 1 base at J, with 24 bases between. The CDR3 coding sequence is TGCGCCAGCAGCTTACCAAAGTCGGGATCACAGGGAAAGAACACTGAAGCTTTCTTT. Translating it yields CASSLPKSGSQGKNTEAFF.

This clone came up once. The chain carries TRBV6-5 and TRBJ1-1; D ambiguous. The CDR3 totals 12 residues. Germline V lookup: CDR1 MNHEY, CDR2 SVGAGI. V was cut by 10 bases and J by 2 bases, with 11 bases left in between. CDR3 sequence: CATPPSNTEAFF. CDR3 bases: TGTGCCACCCCCCCCAGTAACACTGAAGCTTTCTTT.

The V gene is TRBV19, the J gene TRBJ2-2; D unclear. Trimming removed 3 bases at V and 1 base at J, with 6 bases between. This CDR3 contains 14 residues. CDR1 and CDR2 (germline): LNHDA, SQIVND (reference sequence). CDR3 sequence: CASSITGNTGELFF. In DNA form, the CDR3 reads TGTGCCAGTAGTATCACGGGGAACACCGGGGAGCTGTTTTTT.

CDR3 region: CASSLGQANNSPLHF. As DNA, the CDR3 is TGTGCCAGCAGCCTGGGACAGGCAAATAATTCACCCCTCCACTTT. This chain links TRBV7-8 with TRBJ1-6, with 8 nucleotides matching TRBD1. The V gene's germline CDR1 is SGHVS and CDR2 FQNEAQ. This CDR3 comprises 15 residues. Trimming removed 5 bases from V and 5 bases from J; junction bases left unmatched: 5.

The chain links TRBV7-2 to TRBJ2-7, with D perhaps matching TRBD2 (7 bases). The CDR3 loop spans 14 amino acids. V lost 0 bases, J lost 4 bases, and 10 bases lay in between. CDR1 is SGHTA and CDR2 is FQGNSA in the germline V gene. For the CDR3, the DNA is TGTGCCAGCAGCTTAGCGGGGGGGCCTTACGAGCAGTACTTC. It translates to CASSLAGGPYEQYF. The whole variable domain, remainder taken from reference TRBV7-2 and TRBJ2-7, is GAGVSQSPSNKVTEKGKDVELRCDPISGHTALYWYRQSLGQGLEFLIYFQGNSAPDKSGLPSDRFSAERTGGSVSTLTIQRTQQEDSAVYLCASSLAGGPYEQYFGPGTRLTVT.

J is TRBJ2-3 and V is TRBV30, with D possibly matching TRBD1 (6 bases). This CDR3 spans 13 amino acids. Per the germline V gene, CDR1 is GTSNPN and CDR2 is SVGIG (reference sequence). Trimming removed 4 bases from V and 4 bases from J, with 12 bases in between. The CDR3 sequence: CAWNNRVPDTQYF. The CDR3 bases are TGTGCCTGGAATAACAGGGTCCCAGATACGCAGTATTTT. The full variable domain, rest sourced from reference TRBV30 and TRBJ2-3, is SQTIHQWPATLVQPVGSPLSLECTVEGTSNPNLYWYRQAAGRGLQLLFYSVGIGQISSEVPQNLSASRPQDRQFILSSKKLLLSDSGFYLCAWNNRVPDTQYFGPGTRLTVL.

This chain joins TRBV3-1 (or the pseudogene TRBV3-2) and TRBJ2-1; D is undetermined. V was clipped by 1 base and J by 14 bases, with 12 bases between them. CDR3 length equals 12 residues. Germline V lookup: CDR1 LGHDT, CDR2 YNNKEL (reference sequence). This chain's CDR3 is CASSQVPFPEFF. Written as DNA, the CDR3 is TGTGCCAGCAGCCAAGTCCCGTTCCCCGAGTTCTTC.

This clone showed up just a few times. The J gene is TRBJ1-3, the V gene TRBV2, with no clear D. The V and J ends lost 4 bases and 0 bases respectively, with 13 bases between them. Germline values: CDR1 SNHLY, CDR2 FYNNEI. This CDR3 is 16 amino acids long. CDR3 protein: CASSGRALSSGNTIYF. DNA for the CDR3: TGTGCCAGCAGTGGGCGGGCTTTGAGCTCTGGAAACACCATATATTTT.

The chain recombines TRBV11-1 with TRBJ2-5, with TRBD2 matching over 8 bases. Trimming took 7 bases from V and 4 from J; bases not matched to a gene: 8. CDR1 is SGHAT, CDR2 FQDESV, per germline (reference sequence). There are 14 residues in the CDR3. CDR3 sequence (DNA): TGTGCCAGCAACACGGGACTAGGGGGAGAGACCCAGTACTTC. Its protein product is CASNTGLGGETQYF.

J is TRBJ2-7 and V is TRBV19; 10 nucleotides match TRBD1. The V and J ends lost 6 bases and 6 bases, in that order; junction bases with no gene match: 11. This CDR3 comprises 15 residues. The V gene's germline CDR1 is LNHDA and CDR2 SQIVND (reference sequence). The CDR3 here is CASRPTGTGDREQYF. In nucleotides, the CDR3 is TGTGCCAGTAGACCCACCGGGACAGGGGATCGCGAGCAGTACTTC.